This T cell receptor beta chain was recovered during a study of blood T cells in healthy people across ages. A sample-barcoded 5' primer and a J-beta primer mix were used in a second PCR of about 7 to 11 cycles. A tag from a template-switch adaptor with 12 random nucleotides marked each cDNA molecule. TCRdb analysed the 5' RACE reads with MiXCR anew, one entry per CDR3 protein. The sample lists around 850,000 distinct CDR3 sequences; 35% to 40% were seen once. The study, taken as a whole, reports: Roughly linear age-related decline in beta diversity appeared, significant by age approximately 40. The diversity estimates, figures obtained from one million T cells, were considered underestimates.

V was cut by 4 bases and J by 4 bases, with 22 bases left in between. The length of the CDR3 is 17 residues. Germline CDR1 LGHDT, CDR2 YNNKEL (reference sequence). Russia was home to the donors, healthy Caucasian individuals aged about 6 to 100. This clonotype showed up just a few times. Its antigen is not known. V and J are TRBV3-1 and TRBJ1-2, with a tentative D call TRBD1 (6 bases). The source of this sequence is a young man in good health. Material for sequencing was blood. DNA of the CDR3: TGTGCCAGCAGCCCAGGGGTCCACCTGGACGGGATCTATGGCTACACCTTC. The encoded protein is CASSPGVHLDGIYGYTF.